The table lists the clone carrying this TCR beta chain with many counts. The antigen is unknown. The sample originates from a study of T-cell reconstitution after alpha-beta-depleted transplantation in children. Study conclusions and caveats: In some patients, recipient T cells and intrathymic progenitors surviving conditioning explained high day-60 diversity. In patients about two months after transplant, alpha-beta T cells reportedly arose from several hundred expanded graft clones. T-cell counts and diversity were attributed mostly to newly produced T cells one year after transplant.

CDR3 size: 19 residues. Germline assignment: CDR1 SGHAT and CDR2 FQNNGV. The trim removed 0 bases at V and 2 bases at J, leaving 7 bases unmatched. Unique molecular identifiers were incorporated when the TCRbeta library was constructed. TCRdb used MiXCR to reprocess the PCR reads, holding one entry per CDR3 protein. The table has about 280,000 distinct CDR3 sequences, roughly 12% seen once; the top ten hold 23%. Source: peripheral blood, taken 180 days after TCRalphabeta/CD19-depleted stem cell transplant. This chain uses TRBV11-2 with TRBJ2-7; 16 nucleotides align to TRBD2. The receptor comes from a male patient aged 2-15 years who had a stem cell transplant for chronic granulomatous disease, so the T cells may come from the graft donor. CDR3 DNA sequence: TGTGCCAGCAGCTTAGAAGCGGGACTAGCGGGAGGGCCGCCCTACGAGCAGTACTTC. It encodes CASSLEAGLAGGPPYEQYF.